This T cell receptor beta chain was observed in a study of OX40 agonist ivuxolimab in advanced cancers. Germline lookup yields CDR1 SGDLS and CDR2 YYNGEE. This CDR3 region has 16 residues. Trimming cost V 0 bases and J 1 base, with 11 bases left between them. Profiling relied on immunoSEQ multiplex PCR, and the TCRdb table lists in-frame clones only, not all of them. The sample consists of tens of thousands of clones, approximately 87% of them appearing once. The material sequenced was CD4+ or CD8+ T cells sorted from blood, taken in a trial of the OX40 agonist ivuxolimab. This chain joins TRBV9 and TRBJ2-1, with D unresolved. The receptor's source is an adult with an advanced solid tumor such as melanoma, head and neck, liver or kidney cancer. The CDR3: CASSVDVEASYNEQFF. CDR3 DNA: TGTGCCAGCAGCGTAGACGTGGAAGCTTCCTACAATGAGCAGTTCTTC. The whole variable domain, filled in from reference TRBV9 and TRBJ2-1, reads DSGVTQTPKHLITATGQRVTLRCSPRSGDLSVYWYQQSLDQGLQFLIQYYNGEERAKGNILERFSAQQFPDLHSELNLSSLELGDSALYFCASSVDVEASYNEQFFGPGTRLTVL.